This T cell receptor beta chain stems from a study of CD8+ T cells in alopecia areata. Extracted from the samples, RNA was reverse transcribed into cDNA to serve as the sequencing template. The repertoire was sequenced with immunoSEQ multiplex PCR; TCRdb's copy has only in-frame clones and lacks some. The repertoire holds around 100,000 clones, with roughly two fifths as singletons. This clone was counted only a few times. Germline-derived CDR1 and CDR2 are KGHSH and LQKENI. The CDR3 consists of 16 residues. Trimming took 0 bases from V and 3 from J, leaving 14 bases between them. V usage is TRBV18 and J usage is TRBJ1-1, with D perhaps matching TRBD1 (5 bases). The receptor comes from a human donor with alopecia areata. Sequencing was performed on CD4+ T cells sorted from blood. Here the CDR3 reads CASSPPRNVRDTEAFF. The CDR3 DNA follows: TGTGCCAGCTCACCACCGCGGAATGTCAGGGACACTGAAGCTTTCTTT.